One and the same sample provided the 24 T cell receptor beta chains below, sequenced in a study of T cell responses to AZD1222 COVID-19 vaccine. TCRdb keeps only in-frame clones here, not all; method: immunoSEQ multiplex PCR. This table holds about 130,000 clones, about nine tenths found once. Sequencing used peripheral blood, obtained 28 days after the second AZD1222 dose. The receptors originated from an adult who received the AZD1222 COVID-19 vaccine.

The CDR3 region is CAWSVRVLKAFF. For the CDR3, the DNA is TGTGCCTGGAGTGTACGGGTCCTCAAAGCTTTCTTT. V is TRBV30 and J is TRBJ1-1; unclear D gene. The CDR3 consists of 12 residues. The V and J ends lost 0 bases and 9 bases respectively, with 11 bases between them. Looked up from germline, CDR1 is GTSNPN and CDR2 is SVGIG (reference sequence).

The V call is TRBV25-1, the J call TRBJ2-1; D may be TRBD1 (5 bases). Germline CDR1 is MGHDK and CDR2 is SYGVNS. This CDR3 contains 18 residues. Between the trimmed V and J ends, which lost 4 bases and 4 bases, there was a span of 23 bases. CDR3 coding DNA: TGTGCCAGCAGTGTTGGCAGGATGGGGCAGGATAGATACAATGAGCAGTTCTTC. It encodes CASSVGRMGQDRYNEQFF.

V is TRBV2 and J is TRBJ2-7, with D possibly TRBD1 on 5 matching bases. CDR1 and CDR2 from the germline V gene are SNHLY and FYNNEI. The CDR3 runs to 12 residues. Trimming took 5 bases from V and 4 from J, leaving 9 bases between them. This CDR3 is CASSLDKYEQYF. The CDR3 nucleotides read TGTGCCAGCAGTCTGGACAAATACGAGCAGTACTTC.

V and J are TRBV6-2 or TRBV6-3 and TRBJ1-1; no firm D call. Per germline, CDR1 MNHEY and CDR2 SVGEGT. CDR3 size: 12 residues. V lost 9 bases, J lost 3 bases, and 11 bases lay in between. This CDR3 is CASSFGDTEAFF. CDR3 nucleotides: TGTGCCAGTAGCTTCGGAGACACTGAAGCTTTCTTT.

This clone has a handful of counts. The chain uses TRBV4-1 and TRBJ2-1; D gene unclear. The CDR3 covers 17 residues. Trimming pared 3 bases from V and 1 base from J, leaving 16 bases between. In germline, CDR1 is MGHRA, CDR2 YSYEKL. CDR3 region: CASSQEDPTSSYNEQFF. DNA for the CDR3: TGCGCCAGCAGCCAGGAAGACCCAACCTCATCCTACAATGAGCAGTTCTTC.

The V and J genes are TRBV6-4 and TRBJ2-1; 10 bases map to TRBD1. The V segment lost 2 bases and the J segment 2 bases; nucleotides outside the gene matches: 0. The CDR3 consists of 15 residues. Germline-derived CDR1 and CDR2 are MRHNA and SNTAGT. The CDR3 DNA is TGTGCCAGCAGTGACGGACAGGGGGCCTACAATGAGCAGTTCTTC. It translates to CASSDGQGAYNEQFF.

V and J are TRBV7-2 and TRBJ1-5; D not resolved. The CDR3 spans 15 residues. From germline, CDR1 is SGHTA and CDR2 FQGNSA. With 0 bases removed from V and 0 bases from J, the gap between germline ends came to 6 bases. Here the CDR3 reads CASSLAGYSNQPQHF. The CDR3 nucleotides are TGTGCCAGCAGCTTAGCCGGGTATAGCAATCAGCCCCAGCATTTT.

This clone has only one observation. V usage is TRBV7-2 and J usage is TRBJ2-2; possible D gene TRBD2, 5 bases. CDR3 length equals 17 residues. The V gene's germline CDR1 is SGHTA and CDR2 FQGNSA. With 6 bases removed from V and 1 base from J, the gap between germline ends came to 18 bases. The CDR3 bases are TGTGCCAGCAGAGAAAGGAGGCCGGCAAGGAACACCGGGGAGCTGTTTTTT. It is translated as CASRERRPARNTGELFF.

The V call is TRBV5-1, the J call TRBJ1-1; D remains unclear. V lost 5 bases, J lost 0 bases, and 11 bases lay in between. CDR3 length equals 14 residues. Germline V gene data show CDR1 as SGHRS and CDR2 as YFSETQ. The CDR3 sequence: CASRRAVMNTEAFF. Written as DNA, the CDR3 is TGCGCCAGCAGGCGGGCAGTAATGAACACTGAAGCTTTCTTT.

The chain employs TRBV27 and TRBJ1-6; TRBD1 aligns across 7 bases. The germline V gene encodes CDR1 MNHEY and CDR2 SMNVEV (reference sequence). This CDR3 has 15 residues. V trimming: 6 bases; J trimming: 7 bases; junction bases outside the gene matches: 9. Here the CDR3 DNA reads TGTGCCAGCAGCTCCATTGGGACAGCCAATTCACCCCTCCACTTT. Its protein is CASSSIGTANSPLHF.

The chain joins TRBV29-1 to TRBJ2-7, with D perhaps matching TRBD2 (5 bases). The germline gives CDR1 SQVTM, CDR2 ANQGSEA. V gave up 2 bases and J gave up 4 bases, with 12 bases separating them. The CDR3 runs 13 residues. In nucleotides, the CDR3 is TGCAGCGTTGAACTCGGGAAGGGTTACGAGCAGTACTTC. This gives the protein CSVELGKGYEQYF.

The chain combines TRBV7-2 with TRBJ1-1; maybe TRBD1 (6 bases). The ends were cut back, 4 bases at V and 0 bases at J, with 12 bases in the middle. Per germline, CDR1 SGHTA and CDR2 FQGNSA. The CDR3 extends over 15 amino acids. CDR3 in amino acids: CASSYLGQLNTEAFF. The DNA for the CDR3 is TGTGCCAGCAGCTACTTAGGACAGTTGAACACTGAAGCTTTCTTT.

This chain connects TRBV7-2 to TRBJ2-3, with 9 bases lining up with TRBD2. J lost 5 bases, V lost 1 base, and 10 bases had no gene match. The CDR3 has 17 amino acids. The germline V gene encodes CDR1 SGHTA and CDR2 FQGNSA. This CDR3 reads CASSLVRLAGKGDTQYF. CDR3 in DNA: TGTGCCAGCAGCTTAGTTCGCCTAGCGGGAAAGGGAGATACGCAGTATTTT.

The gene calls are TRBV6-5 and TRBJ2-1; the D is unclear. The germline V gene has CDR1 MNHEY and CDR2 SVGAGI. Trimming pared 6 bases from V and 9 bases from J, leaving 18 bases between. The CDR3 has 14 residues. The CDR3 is CASRPQDARSEQFF. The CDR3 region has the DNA TGTGCCAGCAGACCCCAAGACGCTAGGTCTGAGCAGTTCTTC.

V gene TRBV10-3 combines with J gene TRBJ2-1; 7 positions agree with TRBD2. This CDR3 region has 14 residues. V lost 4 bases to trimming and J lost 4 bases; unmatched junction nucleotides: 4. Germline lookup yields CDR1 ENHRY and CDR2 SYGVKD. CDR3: CAISGSGAYNEQFF. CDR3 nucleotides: TGTGCCATCAGTGGGAGCGGGGCTTACAATGAGCAGTTCTTC.

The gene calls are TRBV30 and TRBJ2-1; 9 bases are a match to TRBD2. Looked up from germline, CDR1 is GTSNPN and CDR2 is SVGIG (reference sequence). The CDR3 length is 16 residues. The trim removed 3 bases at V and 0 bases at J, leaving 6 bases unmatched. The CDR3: CAWSPGLATSYNEQFF. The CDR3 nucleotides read TGTGCCTGGAGCCCGGGACTAGCAACCTCCTACAATGAGCAGTTCTTC. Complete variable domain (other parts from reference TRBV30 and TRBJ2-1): SQTIHQWPATLVQPVGSPLSLECTVEGTSNPNLYWYRQAAGRGLQLLFYSVGIGQISSEVPQNLSASRPQDRQFILSSKKLLLSDSGFYLCAWSPGLATSYNEQFFGPGTRLTVL.

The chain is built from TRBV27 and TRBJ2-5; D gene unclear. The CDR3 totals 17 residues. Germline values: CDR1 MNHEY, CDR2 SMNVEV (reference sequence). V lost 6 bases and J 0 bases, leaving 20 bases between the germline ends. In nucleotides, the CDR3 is TGTGCCAGCAGCCCCCGGAACCCGAGGATGAACCAAGAGACCCAGTACTTC. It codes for CASSPRNPRMNQETQYF.

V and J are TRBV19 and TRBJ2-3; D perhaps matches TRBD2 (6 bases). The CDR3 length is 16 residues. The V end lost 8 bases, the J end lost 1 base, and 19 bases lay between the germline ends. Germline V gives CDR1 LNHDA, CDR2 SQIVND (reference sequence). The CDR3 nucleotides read TGTGCCAGTCTTCCCGGCGGGGCTGAGGGCACAGATACGCAGTATTTT. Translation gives CASLPGGAEGTDTQYF.

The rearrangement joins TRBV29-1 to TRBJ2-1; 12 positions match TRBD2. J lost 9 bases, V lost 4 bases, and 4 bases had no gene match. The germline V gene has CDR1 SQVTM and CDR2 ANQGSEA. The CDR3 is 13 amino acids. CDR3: CSVVRLAGVEQFF. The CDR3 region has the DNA TGCAGCGTTGTTCGACTAGCGGGAGTTGAGCAGTTCTTC.

CDR3 protein: CASSIRGSGNSNQPQHF. CDR3 nucleotide sequence: TGTGCCAGTAGTATCCGTGGGTCTGGCAATAGCAATCAGCCCCAGCATTTT. This chain uses TRBV19 with TRBJ1-5; D is undetermined. The V and J ends lost 3 bases and 0 bases respectively, with 15 bases between them. The CDR3 runs 17 residues. Germline V gives CDR1 LNHDA, CDR2 SQIVND (reference sequence).

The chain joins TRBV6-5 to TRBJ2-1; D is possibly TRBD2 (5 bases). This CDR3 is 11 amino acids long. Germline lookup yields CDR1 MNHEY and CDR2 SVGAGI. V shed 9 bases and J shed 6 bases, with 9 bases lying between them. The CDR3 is CASGLGNEQFF. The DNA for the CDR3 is TGTGCCAGTGGACTTGGCAATGAGCAGTTCTTC.

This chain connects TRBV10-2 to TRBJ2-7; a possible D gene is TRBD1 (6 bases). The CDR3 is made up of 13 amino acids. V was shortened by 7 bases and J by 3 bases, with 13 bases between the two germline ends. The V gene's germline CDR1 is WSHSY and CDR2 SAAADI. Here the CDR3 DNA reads TGCGCCAGCAAATACGGACAGTTCTACGAGCAGTACTTC. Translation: CASKYGQFYEQYF.

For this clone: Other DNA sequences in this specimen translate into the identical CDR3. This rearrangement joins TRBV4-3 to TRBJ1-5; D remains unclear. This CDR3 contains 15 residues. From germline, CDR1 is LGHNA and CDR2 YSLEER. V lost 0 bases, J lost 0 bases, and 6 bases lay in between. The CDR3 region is CASSQERFSNQPQHF. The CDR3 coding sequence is TGCGCCAGCAGCCAAGAAAGATTTAGCAATCAGCCCCAGCATTTT.

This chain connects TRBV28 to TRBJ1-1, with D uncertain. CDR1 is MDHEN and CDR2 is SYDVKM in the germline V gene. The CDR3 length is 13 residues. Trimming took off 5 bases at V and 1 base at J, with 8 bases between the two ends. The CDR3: CASSPLGNTEAFF. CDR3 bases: TGTGCCAGCAGTCCCTTGGGGAACACTGAAGCTTTCTTT. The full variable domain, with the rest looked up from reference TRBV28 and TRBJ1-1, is DVKVTQSSRYLVKRTGEKVFLECVQDMDHENMFWYRQDPGLGLRLIYFSYDVKMKEKGDIPEGYSVSREKKERFSLILESASTNQTSMYLCASSPLGNTEAFFGQGTRLTVV.